Here is one T cell receptor (beta chain) with its context. The antigen remains undetermined. Profiling relied on immunoSEQ multiplex PCR, and the TCRdb table lists in-frame clones only, not all of them. The data contain about 130,000 clones, approximately 91% of them singletons. The data originate from a study of graft-versus-host responses after intestinal transplantation. Turning to the study itself: Recipients received multivisceral, liver-intestinal, or isolated intestinal transplants. Overall study results and limits: Maximum circulating GvH clone levels tracked with early post-transplant HvG decreases. Allograft graft-versus-host to host-versus-graft clonal ratios ran high in patients with graft-donor T cell macrochimerism. Recipient marrow contained GvH clones, some of which appeared first in ileum or blood.

CDR1 and CDR2 from the germline V gene are LNHNV and YYDKDF (reference sequence). This CDR3 contains 17 residues. V was trimmed by 0 bases and J by 8 bases, leaving 20 bases between them. The clonotype was recovered from a human donor who received an intestinal transplant. This chain links TRBV15 with TRBJ2-1, with D possibly being TRBD1 (5 bases). The material was unstimulated CD4+ T cells sorted from spleen or lymph node cells, obtained before intestinal transplant. CDR3 residues: CATSRDGRGNPLDEQFF. The CDR3 nucleotides read TGTGCCACCAGCAGAGATGGAAGGGGAAATCCCCTGGATGAGCAGTTCTTC. The variable domain in full, completed from reference TRBV15 and TRBJ2-1, reads DAMVIQNPRYQVTQFGKPVTLSCSQTLNHNVMYWYQQKSSQAPKLLFHYYDKDFNNEADTPDNFQSRRPNTSFCFLDIRSPGLGDTAMYLCATSRDGRGNPLDEQFFGPGTRLTVL.